This TCR beta chain was obtained from a study of metastatic and nonmetastatic thyroid tumors. Study at large: Repertoires from malignant and benign thyroid patients were compared across blood and tumor or nodule tissue.

Study-wide points: It was reported that TCR beta diversity was significantly higher in malignant thyroid tumors than benign nodules, in blood and tumor.

About this clone: Its specificity is unknown. Because the CDR3 is missing its conserved closing phenylalanine or tryptophan, this is likely a read error.

Each patient came to thyroid surgery without any prior treatment (of any kind). Per the original data handling: Clinicopathological groups differed in CDR3, with these differences serving to build a distant-metastasis classifier for papillary thyroid cancer. TCRdb re-clonotyped the PCR reads through MiXCR. The V and J calls, along with clone size, are taken from TCRdb and not from the paper's own processing. Here the sample spans roughly 15,000 clones, 23% being singletons. Material for sequencing was adjacent normal tissue. The TCR sequence derives from a female donor with papillary thyroid cancer or a benign thyroid nodule (not recorded which). Some clones in this sample may be carry-over from other donors' samples.

The CDR3 is CTSSSTGTGDYGYTL. For the CDR3, the DNA is TGTACCAGCAGTTCTACCGGGACAGGGGACTATGGCTACACCTTA. V gene TRBV6-5 combines with J gene TRBJ1-2, with TRBD1 identical over 10 bases. CDR1 and CDR2 from the germline V gene are MNHEY and SVGAGI. The CDR3 is 15 amino acids.